These 14 T cell receptor beta chains share one sample of origin, sequenced in a study of cytomegalovirus exposure and HLA in healthy donors. 60 Vbeta and 13 Jbeta primers were used in PCR. Assay used: immunoSEQ multiplex PCR; TCRdb lists only in-frame clones, some missing. This sample has fewer than 250,000 clones, with over 80% found just once. The sequenced material came from PBMCs. These receptors came from a boy between 2 and 10 years old in good health and CMV-seronegative.

The chain has TRBV15 and TRBJ1-5; 8 nucleotides line up with TRBD1. The length of the CDR3 is 16 residues. V lost 4 bases and J lost 6; bases outside the gene matches: 11. Germline CDR1 and CDR2: LNHNV and YYDKDF (reference sequence). The DNA of the CDR3 is TGTGCCACCAGCACTATTTATCAGGGGGCCGGTCAGCCCCAGCATTTT. It translates to CATSTIYQGAGQPQHF.

In its sample, this clone was seen once. The rearrangement uses TRBV2 and TRBJ1-5, with D possibly TRBD1 on 6 matching bases. Trimming removed 6 bases from V and 0 bases from J, with 12 bases in between. The CDR3 contains 15 residues. Germline V CDR1 and CDR2: SNHLY, FYNNEI. The CDR3 is CASSPTGSSNQPQHF. The CDR3 DNA reads TGTGCCAGCAGCCCAACAGGGTCTAGCAATCAGCCCCAGCATTTT.

On this clone itself: Germline and junction disagree at one end, which may indicate a read error. This chain connects TRBV27 to TRBJ2-2; a weak D match, TRBD2 (6 bases). Germline loops: CDR1 MNHEY, CDR2 SMNVEV (reference sequence). The CDR3 is 15 amino acids. CDR3 bases: TGTGCCAGCAGTTTTTCTAGCGCTTACACCAGGGAGCTGTTTTTT. It encodes CASSFSSAYTRELFF.

This chain links TRBV5-6 with TRBJ2-1, with TRBD2 matching 8 bases. This CDR3 region has 15 residues. The germline CDR1 and CDR2 sequences are SGHDT and YYEEEE. V shed 0 bases, J shed 6 bases, and the junction held 5 bases outside the gene matches. DNA for the CDR3: TGTGCCAGCAGCTTGGCTAGCGGGTTCCCCAATGAGCAGTTCTTC. Residues: CASSLASGFPNEQFF.

J is TRBJ2-7 and V is TRBV5-4; TRBD2 is a possible D gene (6 bases). Germline lookup yields CDR1 SGHNT and CDR2 YYREEE (reference sequence). The CDR3 is 15 amino acids. V was cut by 7 bases and J by 4 bases, with 21 bases left in between. The chain's CDR3 is CASAESRGISYEQYF. In DNA, the CDR3 is TGTGCCAGCGCCGAAAGTCGGGGGATCAGTTACGAGCAGTACTTC.

The J gene is TRBJ1-1, the V gene TRBV13, with 9 bases lining up with TRBD1. Unmatched junction bases numbered 10, after V lost 5 bases and J lost 3 bases. The length of the CDR3 is 16 residues. Germline CDR1 PRHDT, CDR2 FYEKMQ (reference sequence). Here the CDR3 reads CASSLGQGSMYTEAFF. CDR3 DNA sequence: TGTGCCAGCAGCCTGGGACAGGGTAGTATGTACACTGAAGCTTTCTTT.

The rearrangement uses TRBV13 and TRBJ2-7; 10 positions match TRBD2. The CDR3 runs 16 residues. V dropped 5 bases and J dropped 6; count of bases not matched to a gene: 13. Germline V gene sequence: CDR1 PRHDT, CDR2 FYEKMQ (reference sequence). CDR3 nucleotide sequence: TGTGCCAGCAGCCCTAAAGGCGTACTAGCGGGAATCGAGCAGTACTTC. Protein product: CASSPKGVLAGIEQYF.

V and J are TRBV27 and TRBJ2-5; no clear D gene. Matching the DNA end better, TRBJ2-7 makes the J call doubtful. Germline CDR1 reads MNHEY; CDR2 reads SMNVEV (reference sequence). The CDR3 extends over 12 amino acids. CDR3 nucleotide sequence: TGTGCCAGCAGCCGAAACGCCCACGAGCAGTACTTC. Its translation is CASSRNAHEQYF.

The rearrangement links TRBV10-3 to TRBJ2-5, with TRBD2 matching 11 bases. CDR3 length: 17 residues. V dropped 0 bases and J dropped 6; count of bases not matched to a gene: 9. Germline loops: CDR1 ENHRY, CDR2 SYGVKD. The CDR3 sequence is CAISESVAGGRWQTQYF. CDR3 in DNA: TGTGCCATCAGTGAGTCGGTAGCGGGAGGGCGGTGGCAGACCCAGTACTTC.

The V call is TRBV6-6, the J call TRBJ2-7; maybe TRBD2 (5 bases). Germline V gene sequence: CDR1 MNHNY, CDR2 SVGAGI (reference sequence). V lost 11 bases and J lost 5, with 22 bases in between. This CDR3 comprises 14 residues. CDR3 region: CAAGKTHSSHEQYF. DNA of the CDR3: TGTGCCGCCGGGAAAACACACTCATCCCACGAGCAGTACTTC.

This chain connects TRBV25-1 to TRBJ1-5, with TRBD1 as a possible D gene (5 bases). The V gene lost 2 bases and the J gene lost 7 bases, with 9 bases spanning the gap. Germline V lookup: CDR1 MGHDK, CDR2 SYGVNS. The CDR3 has 13 amino acids. CDR3 coding DNA: TGTGCCAGCAGTGAACCAGGGAACCAGCCCCAGCATTTT. Translated: CASSEPGNQPQHF.

This chain connects TRBV7-9 to TRBJ1-1; 9 bases are shared with TRBD1. The CDR3 loop spans 17 amino acids. The ends lost 2 bases at V and 4 bases at J; junction bases unmatched: 11. Per germline, CDR1 SEHNR and CDR2 FQNEAQ (reference sequence). The CDR3 DNA follows: TGTGCCAGCAGCTTAAGGGTCGGGACAGGGCCTGGCACTGAAGCTTTCTTT. Translation: CASSLRVGTGPGTEAFF.

The rearrangement links TRBV4-2 to TRBJ2-5; 10 bases are a match to TRBD2. V lost 4 bases, J lost 0 bases, and 5 bases stayed unmatched. This CDR3 is built from 16 residues. Germline lookup yields CDR1 LGHNA and CDR2 YNFKEQ. CDR3 DNA: TGTGCCAGCAGCCCTCAGCGGGGGGGAGACCAAGAGACCCAGTACTTC. It codes for CASSPQRGGDQETQYF.

V and J are TRBV18 and TRBJ2-1; 11 bases map to TRBD2. Trimming took 4 bases from V and 6 from J; bases not matched to a gene: 14. CDR1 and CDR2 (germline): KGHSH, LQKENI. This CDR3 comprises 18 residues. Written as DNA, the CDR3 is TGTGCCAGCTCACTCTACCACTCTCTAGCGGGGGGTTCCAATGAGCAGTTCTTC. Translation: CASSLYHSLAGGSNEQFF.